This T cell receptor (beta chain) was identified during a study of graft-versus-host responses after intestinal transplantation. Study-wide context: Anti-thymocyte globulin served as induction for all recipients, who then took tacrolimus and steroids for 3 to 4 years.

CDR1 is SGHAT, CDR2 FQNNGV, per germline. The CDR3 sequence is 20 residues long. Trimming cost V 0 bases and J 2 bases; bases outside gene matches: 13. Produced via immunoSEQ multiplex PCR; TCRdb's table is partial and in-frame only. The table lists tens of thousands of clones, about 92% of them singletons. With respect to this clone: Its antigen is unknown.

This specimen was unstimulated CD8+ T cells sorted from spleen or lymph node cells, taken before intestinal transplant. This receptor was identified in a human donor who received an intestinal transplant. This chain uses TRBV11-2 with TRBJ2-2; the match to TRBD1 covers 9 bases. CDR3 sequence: CASSLDALPGQGGNTGELFF. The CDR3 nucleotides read TGTGCCAGCAGCTTAGACGCCCTCCCGGGACAGGGCGGTAACACCGGGGAGCTGTTTTTT. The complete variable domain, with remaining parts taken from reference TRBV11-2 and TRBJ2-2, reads EAGVAQSPRYKIIEKRQSVAFWCNPISGHATLYWYQQILGQGPKLLIQFQNNGVVDDSQLPKDRFSAERLKGVDSTLKIQPAKLEDSAVYLCASSLDALPGQGGNTGELFFGEGSRLTVL.